These 9 T cell receptor beta chains were sequenced from one sample in a study of cytomegalovirus exposure and HLA in healthy donors. The PCR had 60 Vbeta and 13 Jbeta primers. Produced via immunoSEQ multiplex PCR; TCRdb's table is partial and in-frame only. The sample holds about 110,000 clones; about 61% are singletons and the top ten take around 2.2%. Sample: PBMCs. These receptors were taken from a woman in her twenties or thirties in good health and CMV-seronegative.

The chain is built from TRBV19 and TRBJ2-6, with TRBD1 as a possible D gene (6 bases). CDR3 size: 15 residues. The germline V and J ends were trimmed by 5 bases and 4 bases, with 12 bases remaining between them. CDR1 is LNHDA, CDR2 SQIVND, per germline (reference sequence). In nucleotides, the CDR3 is TGTGCCAGTAGTCCACAGGGTTCAGGGGCCAACGTCCTGACTTTC. This codes for CASSPQGSGANVLTF.

J is TRBJ2-5 and V is TRBV7-6; 14 bases are shared with TRBD2. There are 17 residues in the CDR3. The J segment lost 0 bases and the V segment lost 5 bases, leaving 5 bases of the junction unmatched. Germline assignment: CDR1 SGHVS and CDR2 FNYEAQ. The CDR3 is CASSLGLAGGYQETQYF. The CDR3 DNA reads as TGTGCCAGCAGCCTCGGACTAGCGGGAGGTTACCAAGAGACCCAGTACTTC.

The chain has TRBV7-6 and TRBJ1-1; D unresolved. The length of the CDR3 is 14 residues. V was cut by 4 bases and J by 3 bases, with 12 bases left in between. CDR1 SGHVS and CDR2 FNYEAQ come from the germline V gene. The CDR3 region has the DNA TGTGCCAGCAGCTCCTTGGACTGGGACACTGAAGCTTTCTTT. Residues: CASSSLDWDTEAFF.

As concerns this clone: The junction differs from germline at one of its ends, possibly a read error. The J gene is TRBJ1-1, the V gene TRBV7-9; the D gene is possibly TRBD1 (5 bases). CDR3 size: 12 residues. Germline CDR1 is SEHNR and CDR2 is FQNEAQ (reference sequence). CDR3 sequence: CSSSLRGTEAFF. The CDR3 nucleotides are TGTTCCAGCAGCTTAAGGGGCACTGAAGCTTTCTTT.

As concerns this clone: The sample contains more than one DNA sequence encoding this CDR3. CDR3 bases: TGCGCCAGCAGCTTGGCAGCGAACACCGGGGAGCTGTTTTTT. Translated: CASSLAANTGELFF. V gene TRBV5-1 combines with J gene TRBJ2-2; D unclear. The CDR3 is 14 amino acids. V was clipped by 0 bases and J by 0 bases, with 3 bases between them. CDR1 and CDR2 (germline): SGHRS, YFSETQ. Based on the CDR3 plus reference TRBV5-1 and TRBJ2-2, the full variable domain is KAGVTQTPRYLIKTRGQQVTLSCSPISGHRSVSWYQQTPGQGLQFLFEYFSETQRNKGNFPGRFSGRQFSNSRSEMNVSTLELGDSALYLCASSLAANTGELFFGEGSRLTVL.

The chain employs TRBV5-1 and TRBJ2-2; TRBD2 aligns across 13 bases. The CDR3 loop spans 17 amino acids. Losses at the gene ends were 4 bases for V and 7 bases for J; bases not matched to a gene: 10. The germline CDR1 and CDR2 sequences are SGHRS and YFSETQ. DNA of the CDR3: TGCGCCAGCAGCGAATGGACTAGCGGGAGTAAAGGCGGGGAGCTGTTTTTT. It is translated as CASSEWTSGSKGGELFF.

The V and J genes are TRBV10-3 and TRBJ1-1; D possibly corresponds to TRBD1 (5 bases). V was clipped by 7 bases and J by 4 bases, with 13 bases between them. The CDR3 has 13 residues. From germline, CDR1 is ENHRY and CDR2 SYGVKD. Written as DNA, the CDR3 is TGTGCCATCAAGGGGCAGCTAGGCACTGAAGCTTTCTTT. It codes for CAIKGQLGTEAFF.

This chain connects TRBV30 to TRBJ2-3, with a tentative D call TRBD2 (6 bases). CDR1 and CDR2 (germline): GTSNPN, SVGIG (reference sequence). The CDR3 runs to 15 residues. Trimming removed 2 bases from V and 2 bases from J, with 14 bases in between. CDR3 sequence: CAWSPRAGVTDTQYF. CDR3 DNA sequence: TGTGCCTGGAGTCCCCGAGCGGGTGTCACAGATACGCAGTATTTT.

V and J are TRBV5-5 and TRBJ1-6; the match to TRBD1 covers 9 bases. Looked up from germline, CDR1 is SGHKS and CDR2 is YYEKEE (reference sequence). The CDR3 has 15 residues. Germline trimming cut 0 bases from V and 10 bases from J; bases unmatched to any gene: 5. Here the CDR3 reads CASSLVRDRASPLHF. CDR3 sequence (DNA): TGTGCCAGCAGCTTGGTCCGGGACAGGGCATCACCCCTCCACTTT.